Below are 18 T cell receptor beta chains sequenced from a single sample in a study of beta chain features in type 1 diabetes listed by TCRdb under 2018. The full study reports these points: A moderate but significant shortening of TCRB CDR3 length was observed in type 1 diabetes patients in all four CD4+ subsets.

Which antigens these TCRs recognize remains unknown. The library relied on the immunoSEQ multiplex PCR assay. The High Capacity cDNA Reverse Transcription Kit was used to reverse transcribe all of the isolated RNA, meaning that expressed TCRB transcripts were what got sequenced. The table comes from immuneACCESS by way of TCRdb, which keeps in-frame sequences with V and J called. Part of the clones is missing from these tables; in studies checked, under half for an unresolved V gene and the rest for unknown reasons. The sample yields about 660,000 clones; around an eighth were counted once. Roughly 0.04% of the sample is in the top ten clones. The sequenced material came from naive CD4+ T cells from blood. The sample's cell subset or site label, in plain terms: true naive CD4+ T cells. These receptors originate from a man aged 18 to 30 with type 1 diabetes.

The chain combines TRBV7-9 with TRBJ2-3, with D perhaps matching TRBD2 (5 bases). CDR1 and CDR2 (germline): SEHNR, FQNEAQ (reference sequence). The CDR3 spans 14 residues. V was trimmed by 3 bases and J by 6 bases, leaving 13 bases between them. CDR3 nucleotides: TGTGCCAGCAGCTTGTCTAGCAGGAGGGATACGCAGTATTTT. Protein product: CASSLSSRRDTQYF.

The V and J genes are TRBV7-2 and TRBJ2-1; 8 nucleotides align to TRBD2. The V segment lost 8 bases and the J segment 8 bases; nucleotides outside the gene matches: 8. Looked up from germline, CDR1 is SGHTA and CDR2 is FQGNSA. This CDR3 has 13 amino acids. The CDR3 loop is CASREGRRDEQFF. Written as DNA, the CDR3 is TGTGCCAGCCGGGAGGGAAGGCGGGATGAGCAGTTCTTC. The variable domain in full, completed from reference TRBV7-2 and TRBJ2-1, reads GAGVSQSPSNKVTEKGKDVELRCDPISGHTALYWYRQSLGQGLEFLIYFQGNSAPDKSGLPSDRFSAERTGGSVSTLTIQRTQQEDSAVYLCASREGRRDEQFFGPGTRLTVL.

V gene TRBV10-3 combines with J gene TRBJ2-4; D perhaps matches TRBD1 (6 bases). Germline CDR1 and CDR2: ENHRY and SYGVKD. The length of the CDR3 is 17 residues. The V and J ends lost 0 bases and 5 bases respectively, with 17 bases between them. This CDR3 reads CAISESWPQGKQNIQYF. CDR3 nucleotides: TGTGCCATCAGTGAGTCGTGGCCCCAGGGGAAGCAAAACATTCAGTACTTC.

The CDR3 loop is CALPGRGDQETQYF. In DNA form, the CDR3 reads TGTGCCCTCCCGGGCAGGGGGGACCAAGAGACCCAGTACTTC. The chain recombines TRBV30 with TRBJ2-5; D is perhaps TRBD1 (7 bases). Trimming removed 8 bases at V and 0 bases at J, with 16 bases between. The CDR3 loop spans 14 amino acids. CDR1 and CDR2 (germline): GTSNPN, SVGIG (reference sequence).

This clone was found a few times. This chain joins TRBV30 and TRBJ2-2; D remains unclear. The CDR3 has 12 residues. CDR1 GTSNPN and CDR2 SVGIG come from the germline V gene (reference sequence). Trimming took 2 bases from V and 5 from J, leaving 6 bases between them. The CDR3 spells CAWSPRTGELFF. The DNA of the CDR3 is TGTGCCTGGAGTCCGAGGACCGGGGAGCTGTTTTTT. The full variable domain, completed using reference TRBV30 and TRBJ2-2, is SQTIHQWPATLVQPVGSPLSLECTVEGTSNPNLYWYRQAAGRGLQLLFYSVGIGQISSEVPQNLSASRPQDRQFILSSKKLLLSDSGFYLCAWSPRTGELFFGEGSRLTVL.

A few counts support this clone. CDR3 nucleotide sequence: TGTGCCAGCAGCATCGGACTAGCGGGGGACCAAGAGACCCAGTACTTC. As protein: CASSIGLAGDQETQYF. This chain connects TRBV9 to TRBJ2-5, with 13 bases fitting TRBD2. With 4 bases clipped from V and 0 bases from J, the junction kept 3 bases outside the gene matches. The CDR3 runs 16 residues. Looked up from germline, CDR1 is SGDLS and CDR2 is YYNGEE.

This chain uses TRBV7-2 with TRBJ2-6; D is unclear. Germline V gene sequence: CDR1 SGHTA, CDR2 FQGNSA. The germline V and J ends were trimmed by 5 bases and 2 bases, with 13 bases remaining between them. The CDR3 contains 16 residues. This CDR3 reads CASSPGRFAGANVLTF. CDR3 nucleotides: TGTGCCAGCAGCCCTGGACGGTTTGCTGGGGCCAACGTCCTGACTTTC.

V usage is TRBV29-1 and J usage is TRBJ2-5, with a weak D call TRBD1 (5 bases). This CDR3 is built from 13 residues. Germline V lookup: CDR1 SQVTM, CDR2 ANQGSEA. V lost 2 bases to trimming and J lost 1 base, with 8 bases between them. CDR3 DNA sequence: TGCAGCGTTGAAACAGGCCTCCAAGAGACCCAGTACTTC. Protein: CSVETGLQETQYF.

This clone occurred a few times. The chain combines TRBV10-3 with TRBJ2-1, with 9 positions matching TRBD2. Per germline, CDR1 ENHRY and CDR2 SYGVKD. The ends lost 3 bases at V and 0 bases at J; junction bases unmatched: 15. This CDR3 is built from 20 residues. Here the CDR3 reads CAISEGGLAGIWSSYNEQFF. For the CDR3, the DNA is TGTGCCATCAGTGAAGGGGGTCTAGCGGGAATATGGAGCTCCTACAATGAGCAGTTCTTC.

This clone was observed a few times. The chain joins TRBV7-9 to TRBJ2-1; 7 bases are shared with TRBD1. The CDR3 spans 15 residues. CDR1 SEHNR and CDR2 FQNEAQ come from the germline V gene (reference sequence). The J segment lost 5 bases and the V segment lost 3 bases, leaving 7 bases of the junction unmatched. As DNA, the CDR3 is TGTGCCAGCAGCTTCCAGGGGGATTACGACAATGAGCAGTTCTTC. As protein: CASSFQGDYDNEQFF.

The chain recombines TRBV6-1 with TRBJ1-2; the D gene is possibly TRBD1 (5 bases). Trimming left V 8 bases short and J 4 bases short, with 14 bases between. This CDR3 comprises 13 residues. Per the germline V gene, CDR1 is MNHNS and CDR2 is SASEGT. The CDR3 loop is CASGGGQVYGYTF. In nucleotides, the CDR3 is TGTGCCAGCGGGGGAGGACAAGTCTATGGCTACACCTTC.

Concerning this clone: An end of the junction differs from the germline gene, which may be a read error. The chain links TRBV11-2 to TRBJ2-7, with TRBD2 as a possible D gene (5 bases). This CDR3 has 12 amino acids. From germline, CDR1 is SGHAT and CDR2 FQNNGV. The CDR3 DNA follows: TGTGCCAGCACTTTGGACTCCCACGAGCAGTACTTC. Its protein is CASTLDSHEQYF.

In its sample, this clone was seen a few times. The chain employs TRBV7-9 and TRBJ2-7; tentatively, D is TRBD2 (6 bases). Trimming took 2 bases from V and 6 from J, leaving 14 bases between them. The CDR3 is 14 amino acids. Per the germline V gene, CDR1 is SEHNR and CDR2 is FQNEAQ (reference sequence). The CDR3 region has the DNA TGTGCCAGCAGCTTAAGTGGGGAGGACCGCGAGCAGTACTTC. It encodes CASSLSGEDREQYF.

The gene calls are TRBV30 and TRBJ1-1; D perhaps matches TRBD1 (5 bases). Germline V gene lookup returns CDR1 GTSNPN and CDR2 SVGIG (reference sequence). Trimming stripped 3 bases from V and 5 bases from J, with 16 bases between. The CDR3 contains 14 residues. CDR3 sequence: CAWRRGVGGTEAFF. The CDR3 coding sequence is TGTGCCTGGAGGCGAGGGGTGGGTGGTACTGAAGCTTTCTTT.

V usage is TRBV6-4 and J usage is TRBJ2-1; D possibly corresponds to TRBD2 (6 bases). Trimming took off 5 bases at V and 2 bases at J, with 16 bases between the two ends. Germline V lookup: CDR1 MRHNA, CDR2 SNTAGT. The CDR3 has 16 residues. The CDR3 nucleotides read TGTGCCAGCAGTCCAACCGGGGGAGCCACCTACAATGAGCAGTTCTTC. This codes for CASSPTGGATYNEQFF.

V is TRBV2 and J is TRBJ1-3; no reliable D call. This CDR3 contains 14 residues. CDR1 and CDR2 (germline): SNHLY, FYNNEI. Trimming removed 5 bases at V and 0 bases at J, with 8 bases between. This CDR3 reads CASSQDYSGNTIYF. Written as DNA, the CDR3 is TGTGCCAGCAGTCAAGATTACTCTGGAAACACCATATATTTT.

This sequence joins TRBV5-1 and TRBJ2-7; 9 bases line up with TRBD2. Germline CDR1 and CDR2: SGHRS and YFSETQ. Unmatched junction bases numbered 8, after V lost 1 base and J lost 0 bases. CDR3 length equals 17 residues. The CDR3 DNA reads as TGCGCCAGCAGCTTGTCCTCCGGGACTAGCATCTCCTACGAGCAGTACTTC. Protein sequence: CASSLSSGTSISYEQYF.

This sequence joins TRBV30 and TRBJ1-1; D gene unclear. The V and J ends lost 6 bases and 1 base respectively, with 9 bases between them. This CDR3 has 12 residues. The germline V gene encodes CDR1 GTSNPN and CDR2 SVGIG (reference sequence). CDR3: CACGLQNTEAFF. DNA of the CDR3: TGTGCCTGTGGTTTGCAGAACACTGAAGCTTTCTTT.